The 17 T cell receptor beta chains below come from one sample, sequenced in a study of a mutant IDH1 vaccine in newly diagnosed glioma. As to time point: week 47, end of study. A single vaccine dose contained 300 ug of mutant IDH1 20-mer peptide, and topical imiquimod was used with it. These receptors have no identified antigens. Repertoires were generated with immunoSEQ multiplex PCR, while TCRdb's copy carries only in-frame clones and drops some. The table lists about 94,000 clones, approximately 89% of them singletons, with 0.6% to 0.95% in the top ten. The sequencing used PBMCs, collected from a glioma patient whose treatment included an IDH1 peptide vaccine. The receptors here all came from a woman aged 45-59 years with glioma.

The CDR3 protein is CATQWGAPNSPLHF. The CDR3 bases are TGTGCCACCCAGTGGGGGGCGCCTAATTCACCCCTCCACTTT. This sequence joins TRBV7-8 and TRBJ1-6; a possible D gene is TRBD1 (6 bases). CDR3 length: 14 amino acids. The germline V and J ends were trimmed by 10 bases and 6 bases, with 16 bases remaining between them. The germline CDR1 and CDR2 sequences are SGHVS and FQNEAQ.

This chain links TRBV6-5 with TRBJ1-4; 11 positions agree with TRBD1. Germline V gives CDR1 MNHEY, CDR2 SVGAGI. The ends lost 5 bases at V and 7 bases at J; junction bases unmatched: 3. The CDR3 spans 14 residues. The CDR3 loop is CASSRDRGAEKLFF. DNA of the CDR3: TGTGCCAGCAGTCGGGACAGGGGGGCTGAAAAACTGTTTTTT.

The chain combines TRBV11-3 with TRBJ2-1; possibly TRBD1 for D (6 bases). CDR3 length: 15 residues. Germline V gene sequence: CDR1 SGHNT, CDR2 YENEEA. The V end was cut by 3 bases, the J end by 3 bases, with 12 bases between. For the CDR3, the DNA is TGTGCCAGCAGCTTGAGCAGGGGTAGCTACAATGAGCAGTTCTTC. This encodes CASSLSRGSYNEQFF.

This chain joins TRBV4-2 and TRBJ1-1, with a possible D match to TRBD1 (5 bases). Between the trimmed V and J ends, which lost 4 bases and 4 bases, there was a span of 10 bases. The CDR3 contains 13 residues. Per germline, CDR1 LGHNA and CDR2 YNFKEQ. The CDR3 DNA is TGTGCCAGCAGCCGAGGGGAGGGCACTGAAGCTTTCTTT. It encodes CASSRGEGTEAFF.

The CDR3 here is CASTIGIEAFF. CDR3 DNA: TGTGCCAGCACCATTGGGATAGAAGCTTTCTTT. V gene TRBV6-5 combines with J gene TRBJ1-1; D ambiguous. Germline CDR1 MNHEY, CDR2 SVGAGI. V shed 7 bases and J shed 8 bases, with 11 bases lying between them. The CDR3 totals 11 residues.

The chain is built from TRBV30 and TRBJ2-7; tentatively, D is TRBD1 (5 bases). The CDR3 runs to 13 residues. CDR1 is GTSNPN and CDR2 is SVGIG in the germline V gene (reference sequence). With 0 bases removed from V and 6 bases from J, the gap between germline ends came to 12 bases. The CDR3, as DNA: TGTGCCTGGAGTGTCCCAGGGTCAAGCGAGCAGTACTTC. Its translation is CAWSVPGSSEQYF.

The chain employs TRBV30 and TRBJ1-2; D gene ambiguous. The CDR3 length is 13 residues. Germline assignment: CDR1 GTSNPN and CDR2 SVGIG (reference sequence). Trimming cost V 0 bases and J 7 bases, with 12 bases left between them. CDR3 bases: TGTGCCTGGAGTGTAACTGCAGCCGCTGGCTACACCTTC. Amino acid sequence: CAWSVTAAAGYTF.

The V gene is TRBV5-5, the J gene TRBJ2-2; D is undetermined. CDR1 is SGHKS, CDR2 YYEKEE, per germline (reference sequence). There are 12 residues in the CDR3. The germline V and J ends were trimmed by 6 bases and 3 bases, with 6 bases remaining between them. CDR3 DNA: TGTGCCAGCATCCAGGACACCGGGGAGCTGTTTTTT. Protein: CASIQDTGELFF. Full variable domain (rest looked up from reference TRBV5-5 and TRBJ2-2): DAGVTQSPTHLIKTRGQQVTLRCSPISGHKSVSWYQQVLGQGPQFIFQYYEKEERGRGNFPDRFSARQFPNYSSELNVNALLLGDSALYLCASIQDTGELFFGEGSRLTVL.

This clone was counted between two and nine times. The chain couples TRBV29-1 to TRBJ2-1, with a weak D call TRBD2 (6 bases). The CDR3 is made up of 17 amino acids. Germline CDR1 SQVTM, CDR2 ANQGSEA. V lost 3 bases and J 0 bases, leaving 18 bases between the germline ends. The CDR3 sequence: CSVEEAGTFFSYNEQFF. The DNA of the CDR3 is TGCAGCGTTGAGGAAGCAGGGACTTTCTTCTCCTACAATGAGCAGTTCTTC.

This chain joins TRBV5-1 and TRBJ2-5, with TRBD1 identical over 7 bases. Germline trimming cut 4 bases from V and 5 bases from J; bases unmatched to any gene: 5. This CDR3 comprises 13 residues. The germline gives CDR1 SGHRS, CDR2 YFSETQ. The DNA for the CDR3 is TGCGCCAGCAGCATCGACAGGGCGGAGACCCAGTACTTC. As protein: CASSIDRAETQYF.

This rearrangement joins TRBV27 to TRBJ1-5; D is ambiguous. With 6 bases removed from V and 3 bases from J, the gap between germline ends came to 6 bases. Germline CDR1 reads MNHEY; CDR2 reads SMNVEV (reference sequence). This CDR3 region has 12 residues. Here the CDR3 reads CASSPLNQPQHF. The CDR3 DNA follows: TGTGCCAGCAGCCCCCTCAATCAGCCCCAGCATTTT.

This clone was counted a single time. The rearrangement links TRBV7-9 to TRBJ2-7; TRBD1 might be the D (5 bases). Germline V gene data show CDR1 as SEHNR and CDR2 as FQNEAQ (reference sequence). The CDR3 extends over 15 amino acids. V was cut by 5 bases and J by 2 bases, with 16 bases left in between. As DNA, the CDR3 is TGTGCCAGCAGCGCCCCTACGACAGAGACCTACGAGCAGTACTTC. Translation: CASSAPTTETYEQYF.

In its sample, this clone was seen once. This chain links TRBV28 with TRBJ2-7, with 8 bases aligning to TRBD2. Trimming cost V 6 bases and J 3 bases; bases outside gene matches: 7. Germline-derived CDR1 and CDR2 are MDHEN and SYDVKM. The CDR3 has 14 residues. Here the CDR3 reads CASSPRGASYEQYF. CDR3 coding DNA: TGTGCCAGCAGCCCGCGGGGGGCCAGCTACGAGCAGTACTTC.

CDR3 sequence reads: CASSLSGAGGLGYTF. The CDR3 DNA follows: TGTGCCAGCAGTTTATCAGGAGCAGGGGGCCTTGGCTACACCTTC. The chain uses TRBV28 and TRBJ1-2; 8 bases line up with TRBD1. J gave up 7 bases and V 1 base, and 8 bases lay outside the gene matches. Germline CDR1 is MDHEN and CDR2 is SYDVKM. The CDR3 spans 15 residues.

This clone was observed a few times. This chain uses TRBV29-1 with TRBJ2-5; TRBD1 matches 7 bases. J lost 5 bases, V lost 3 bases, and 9 bases had no gene match. CDR1 and CDR2 (germline): SQVTM, ANQGSEA. The CDR3 has 14 amino acids. The CDR3 is CSVDRDSLRETQYF. The CDR3 bases are TGCAGCGTTGACCGGGACAGCCTTCGGGAGACCCAGTACTTC.

The rearrangement joins TRBV10-1 to TRBJ1-1; the D is unclear. This CDR3 region has 15 residues. Germline V gene sequence: CDR1 WNHNN, CDR2 SYGVQD (reference sequence). V was pared by 3 bases and J by 1 base, with 12 bases between. The CDR3 spells CASSDRPGPNTEAFF. The CDR3, as DNA: TGCGCCAGCAGTGATCGGCCAGGACCGAACACTGAAGCTTTCTTT.

This chain links TRBV11-2 with TRBJ2-7; possibly TRBD1 or TRBD2 for D (5 bases each). Germline V gives CDR1 SGHAT, CDR2 FQNNGV. This CDR3 contains 12 residues. The V end lost 4 bases, the J end lost 4 bases, and 8 bases lay between the germline ends. The DNA for the CDR3 is TGTGCCAGCAGCTATTGGGGGTACGAGCAGTACTTC. Translating it yields CASSYWGYEQYF.